This TCR beta chain originates from a study of cytomegalovirus exposure and HLA in healthy donors. Study-wide context: The Caucasian-associated ancestry cluster contained 81% of the roughly 390 genotyped donors.

Trimming removed 6 bases from V and 4 bases from J, with 12 bases in between. CDR1 is SQVTM, CDR2 ANQGSEA, per germline. The CDR3 sequence is 12 residues long. Regarding the study as a whole: The sole available immune exposure information was CMV serostatus. Researchers reportedly found TCR beta sequences accurately predicted most subjects' HLA-A and HLA-B alleles. Rare TCR sequences predominated, though certain public TCRs were found in many donors.

As for this clone: Its antigen is not identified.

The PCR contained 60 Vbeta and 13 Jbeta primers. Sequencing was performed with immunoSEQ multiplex PCR; in TCRdb, only in-frame clones are kept and a portion is missing. The sample lists 170,000 or so clones; around 72% were seen once. The chain couples TRBV29-1 to TRBJ2-5; D is perhaps TRBD1 (5 bases). The source of this sequence is a woman in her forties or fifties in good health and CMV-seropositive. What was sequenced was PBMCs. DNA for the CDR3: TGCAGCGTGGGGCTAACCGGAGAGACCCAGTACTTC. Translated: CSVGLTGETQYF.